These 24 T cell receptor beta chains originate from one sample sequenced in a study of blood T cell repertoires in COVID-19. Using immunoSEQ multiplex PCR, the repertoire was profiled, and TCRdb retains in-frame clones only, with some absent. The table shows fewer than 600,000 clones, with approximately 88% occurring only once. The sequenced material came from PBMCs or T cells enriched from blood (not recorded which). Source of these receptors: a woman in her forties who had recovered from COVID-19.

The chain is built from TRBV5-4 and TRBJ1-6; D gene ambiguous. The CDR3 length is 13 residues. Germline values: CDR1 SGHNT, CDR2 YYREEE (reference sequence). Trimming removed 3 bases at V and 8 bases at J, with 9 bases between. CDR3 sequence: CASSSSGDSPLHF. The CDR3 coding sequence is TGTGCCAGCAGCTCTTCCGGGGATTCACCCCTCCACTTT.

The chain links TRBV7-2 to TRBJ2-7; the D is unclear. Germline V gene sequence: CDR1 SGHTA, CDR2 FQGNSA. There are 15 residues in the CDR3. V was trimmed by 6 bases and J by 1 base, leaving 16 bases between them. The CDR3 bases are TGTGCCAGCAGATCAGGTGGGCTAAGTTCCTACGAGCAGTACTTC. This sequence encodes CASRSGGLSSYEQYF.

The chain uses TRBV23-1 and TRBJ2-2, with TRBD2 matching 12 bases. TRBV23-1 is filed as an ORF, its function uncertain. J lost 4 bases, V lost 0 bases, and 6 bases had no gene match. The CDR3 is made up of 18 amino acids. The CDR3: CASSQSTSGRSSTGELFF. In nucleotides, the CDR3 is TGCGCCAGCAGTCAATCTACTAGCGGGAGGAGTAGCACCGGGGAGCTGTTTTTT.

The chain carries TRBV6-1 and TRBJ1-3; 7 nucleotides align to TRBD1. CDR3 length equals 16 residues. The J segment lost 1 base and the V segment lost 4 bases, leaving 7 bases of the junction unmatched. Germline CDR1 and CDR2: MNHNS and SASEGT. The CDR3 DNA sequence: TGTGCCAGCAGTGGGGGACAGTTTCGGTCTGGAAACACCATATATTTT. It codes for CASSGGQFRSGNTIYF.

The chain employs TRBV7-2 and TRBJ2-6, with 8 bases identical to TRBD1. Germline CDR1 and CDR2: SGHTA and FQGNSA. This CDR3 spans 17 amino acids. The V and J ends lost 0 bases and 2 bases, in that order; junction bases with no gene match: 3. The CDR3 DNA is TGTGCCAGCAGCTTAGCGGACAGGGCGGCTGGGGCCAACGTCCTGACTTTC. This sequence encodes CASSLADRAAGANVLTF.

The chain employs TRBV9 and TRBJ2-7; D may be TRBD2 (6 bases). Germline V gene sequence: CDR1 SGDLS, CDR2 YYNGEE. This CDR3 spans 16 amino acids. Between the trimmed V and J ends, which lost 4 bases and 5 bases, there was a span of 22 bases. CDR3 DNA: TGTGCCAGCAGCCCTTCGGGTTCTGGGACTGCTCACGAGCAGTACTTC. Its translation: CASSPSGSGTAHEQYF.

The chain carries TRBV7-2 and TRBJ1-5, with a weak D call TRBD1 (6 bases). Germline V gene data show CDR1 as SGHTA and CDR2 as FQGNSA. The V end was cut by 0 bases, the J end by 9 bases, with 15 bases between. The CDR3 spans 15 residues. The CDR3 DNA reads as TGTGCCAGCAGCTTAGCGCAGGGGCTCCCTACGCCCCAGCATTTT. This gives the protein CASSLAQGLPTPQHF. The whole variable domain, filled in from reference TRBV7-2 and TRBJ1-5, reads GAGVSQSPSNKVTEKGKDVELRCDPISGHTALYWYRQSLGQGLEFLIYFQGNSAPDKSGLPSDRFSAERTGGSVSTLTIQRTQQEDSAVYLCASSLAQGLPTPQHFGDGTRLSIL.

The J gene is TRBJ2-3, the V gene TRBV27; TRBD1 agrees at 8 bases. Germline assignment: CDR1 MNHEY and CDR2 SMNVEV (reference sequence). This CDR3 is 16 amino acids long. J lost 6 bases, V lost 6 bases, and 14 bases had no gene match. The CDR3 region is CASRTQRQGLWDTQYF. The CDR3 nucleotides read TGTGCCAGCAGGACCCAGAGACAGGGGTTGTGGGATACGCAGTATTTT.

V and J are TRBV18 and TRBJ1-2; the match to TRBD1 covers 10 bases. From germline, CDR1 is KGHSH and CDR2 LQKENI. V was pared by 3 bases and J by 6 bases, with 7 bases of the junction left unmatched. The CDR3 contains 15 residues. The CDR3 bases are TGTGCCAGCTCACCCCCGACAGGGGGCGGCAATGGCTACACCTTC. Translated, it gives CASSPPTGGGNGYTF.

The chain couples TRBV19 to TRBJ2-7, with 10 nucleotides matching TRBD2. CDR3 length: 16 residues. Germline CDR1 LNHDA, CDR2 SQIVND (reference sequence). V lost 3 bases to trimming and J lost 3 bases; unmatched junction nucleotides: 8. CDR3 in DNA: TGTGCCAGTAGTATGTTTTCGGCTAGCGGGAGCTACGAGCAGTACTTC. It translates to CASSMFSASGSYEQYF.

This clone was counted once. The chain carries TRBV19 and TRBJ1-2; 9 bases line up with TRBD1. Germline loops: CDR1 LNHDA, CDR2 SQIVND (reference sequence). The CDR3 spans 15 residues. The J segment lost 4 bases and the V segment lost 3 bases, leaving 6 bases of the junction unmatched. CDR3 in amino acids: CASSMEGQGGYGYTF. The CDR3 DNA reads TGTGCCAGTAGTATGGAGGGACAGGGTGGCTATGGCTACACCTTC.

This clone was picked up a small number of times. V is TRBV20-1 and J is TRBJ2-2; TRBD2 agrees at 8 bases. The V segment lost 3 bases and the J segment 6 bases; nucleotides outside the gene matches: 6. The CDR3 has 14 residues. CDR1 is DFQATT and CDR2 is SNEGSKA in the germline V gene (reference sequence). DNA for the CDR3: TGCAGTGCTAGTCCGGGAGGGCCAGCCGGGGAGCTGTTTTTT. This encodes CSASPGGPAGELFF.

This clone is a singleton in its sample. Within the sample, other DNA sequences also encode this same CDR3. The chain joins TRBV18 to TRBJ2-7, with D maybe TRBD1 (6 bases). The ends were cut back, 2 bases at V and 3 bases at J, with 8 bases in the middle. Per the germline V gene, CDR1 is KGHSH and CDR2 is LQKENI. This CDR3 comprises 13 residues. The CDR3 spells CASSPGTSYEQYF. The CDR3 region has the DNA TGTGCCAGCTCACCAGGGACAAGCTACGAGCAGTACTTC. Based on the CDR3 plus reference TRBV18 and TRBJ2-7, the full variable domain is NAGVMQNPRHLVRRRGQEARLRCSPMKGHSHVYWYRQLPEEGLKFMVYLQKENIIDESGMPKERFSAEFPKEGPSILRIQQVVRGDSAAYFCASSPGTSYEQYFGPGTRLTVT.

This chain connects TRBV30 to TRBJ2-3; maybe TRBD1 (6 bases). Germline CDR1 is GTSNPN and CDR2 is SVGIG (reference sequence). Trimming stripped 0 bases from V and 3 bases from J, with 16 bases between. CDR3 length equals 16 residues. This chain's CDR3 is CAWSVLGGRITDTQYF. For the CDR3, the DNA is TGTGCCTGGAGTGTACTTGGGGGCCGGATAACAGATACGCAGTATTTT.

This sequence joins TRBV27 and TRBJ2-3; the D gene is possibly TRBD2 (5 bases). This CDR3 has 13 amino acids. CDR1 is MNHEY, CDR2 SMNVEV, per germline (reference sequence). The V end lost 3 bases, the J end lost 4 bases, and 8 bases lay between the germline ends. CDR3 in amino acids: CASSFFSADTQYF. As DNA, the CDR3 is TGTGCCAGCAGTTTTTTTAGCGCAGATACGCAGTATTTT.

The V and J genes are TRBV4-1 and TRBJ2-7; 8 nucleotides agree with TRBD1. Trimming took 1 base from V and 4 from J; bases not matched to a gene: 6. The CDR3 contains 15 residues. From germline, CDR1 is MGHRA and CDR2 YSYEKL. CDR3 region: CASSQATGDSYEQYF. The CDR3 nucleotides are TGCGCCAGCAGCCAAGCGACAGGGGATTCTTACGAGCAGTACTTC.

J is TRBJ2-7 and V is TRBV5-4, with D possibly matching TRBD2 (6 bases). The CDR3 covers 14 residues. V was pared by 3 bases and J by 6 bases, with 16 bases between. The germline gives CDR1 SGHNT, CDR2 YYREEE (reference sequence). CDR3 DNA: TGTGCCAGCAGCTCCGCGGAGGGAAGTCGCGAGCAGTACTTC. Encoded protein: CASSSAEGSREQYF.

V usage is TRBV6-5 and J usage is TRBJ1-1; the match to TRBD1 covers 7 bases. The V segment lost 6 bases and the J segment 8 bases; nucleotides outside the gene matches: 3. From germline, CDR1 is MNHEY and CDR2 SVGAGI. There are 11 residues in the CDR3. Written as DNA, the CDR3 is TGTGCCAGCAGCCAGGGACAGGAAGCTTTCTTT. It specifies CASSQGQEAFF.

The chain is built from TRBV6-5 and TRBJ2-7; 10 positions agree with TRBD1. CDR1 is MNHEY and CDR2 is SVGAGI in the germline V gene. CDR3 length: 15 residues. The ends lost 5 bases at V and 6 bases at J; junction bases unmatched: 10. In nucleotides, the CDR3 is TGTGCCAGCAGTCAAATCGGGACAGGGGTTCGCGAGCAGTACTTC. It encodes CASSQIGTGVREQYF.

The V and J genes are TRBV11-3 and TRBJ1-1; no clear D. Germline V gene sequence: CDR1 SGHNT, CDR2 YENEEA. This CDR3 contains 13 residues. The ends were cut back, 5 bases at V and 5 bases at J, with 12 bases in the middle. Written as DNA, the CDR3 is TGTGCCAGCAGCCTTGAGACTTGGACTGAAGCTTTCTTT. It encodes CASSLETWTEAFF.

About this clone itself: Additional DNA sequences in this sample encode the identical CDR3. J is TRBJ1-1 and V is TRBV2; D remains unclear. Germline V lookup: CDR1 SNHLY, CDR2 FYNNEI. The CDR3 totals 12 residues. Between the trimmed V and J ends, which lost 6 bases and 1 base, there was a span of 6 bases. The CDR3 loop reads CASSVRNTEAFF. The CDR3 DNA reads TGTGCCAGCAGCGTGAGGAACACTGAAGCTTTCTTT.

The chain carries TRBV4-1 and TRBJ1-1; D remains unclear. CDR3 length equals 12 residues. From germline, CDR1 is MGHRA and CDR2 YSYEKL. V shed 4 bases and J shed 1 base, with 4 bases lying between them. CDR3 sequence: CASSRQNTEAFF. DNA for the CDR3: TGCGCCAGCAGCCGACAGAACACTGAAGCTTTCTTT.

Concerning this clone: The same CDR3 also results from other DNA sequences found in this sample. This chain links TRBV12-3 or TRBV12-4 with TRBJ1-2; weak D call: TRBD1 (5 bases). Trimming stripped 6 bases from V and 8 bases from J, with 13 bases between. This CDR3 has 12 amino acids. The DNA of the CDR3 is TGTGCCAGCAGCACTTCAGGGTACGGCTACACCTTC. Translated, it gives CASSTSGYGYTF.

This clone was counted a single time. The V gene is TRBV2, the J gene TRBJ1-4; a weak D match, TRBD1 (5 bases). The CDR3 contains 16 residues. Between the trimmed V and J ends, which lost 1 base and 0 bases, there was a span of 9 bases. The germline gives CDR1 SNHLY, CDR2 FYNNEI. CDR3 DNA: TGTGCCAGCAGTGAAGAGGAGGGGACAACTAATGAAAAACTGTTTTTT. Translation gives CASSEEEGTTNEKLFF.